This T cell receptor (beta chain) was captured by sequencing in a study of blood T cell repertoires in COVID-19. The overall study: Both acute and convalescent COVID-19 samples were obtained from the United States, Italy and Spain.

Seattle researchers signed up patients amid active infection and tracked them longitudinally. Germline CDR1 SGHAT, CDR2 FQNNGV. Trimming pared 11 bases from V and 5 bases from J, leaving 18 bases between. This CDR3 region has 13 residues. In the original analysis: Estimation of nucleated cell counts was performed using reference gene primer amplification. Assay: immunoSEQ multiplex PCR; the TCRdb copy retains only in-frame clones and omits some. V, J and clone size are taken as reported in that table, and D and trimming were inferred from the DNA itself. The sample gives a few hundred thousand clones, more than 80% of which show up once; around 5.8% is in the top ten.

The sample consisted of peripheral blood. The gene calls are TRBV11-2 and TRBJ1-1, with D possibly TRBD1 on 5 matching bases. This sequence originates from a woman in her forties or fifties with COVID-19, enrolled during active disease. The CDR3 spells CASLAGVGTEAFF. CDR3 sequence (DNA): TGTGCCTCCCTGGCGGGGGTAGGTACTGAAGCTTTCTTT.